This entry features one T cell receptor (beta chain) sequence. Its antigen is as yet unknown. The data originate from a study of blood T cells in healthy people across ages. With a J-beta primer mix and a sample-barcoded 5' primer, a second PCR ran 7 to 11 cycles. Each of the cDNA molecules was tagged by a template-switch adaptor with 12 random nucleotides. MiXCR was run by TCRdb on the 5' RACE reads, yielding one entry per CDR3 protein. The data show about 680,000 distinct CDR3 sequences, around half seen once. Sample donors were healthy Caucasian individuals that came from Russia, aged roughly 6 to 90. The CDR3 sequence is 14 residues long. The ends were cut back, 3 bases at V and 0 bases at J, with 6 bases in the middle. Study-wide points: The long-lived group displayed more naive CD4+ cells, plus higher diversity, than the aged donors did.

This sequence was found in a woman in her fifties or sixties in good health. V gene TRBV12-3 or TRBV12-4 combines with J gene TRBJ1-5; D remains unclear. The sample taken for sequencing was blood. This CDR3 reads CASSFWPSNQPQHF. The CDR3 nucleotides are TGTGCCAGCAGTTTCTGGCCTAGCAATCAGCCCCAGCATTTT.